The 32 T cell receptor beta chains listed next were all sequenced from one sample in a study of T-cell memory formation after mild COVID-19. Each CDR3 protein gets one entry after TCRdb re-called the 5' RACE reads with MiXCR. The sample has 150,000 to 200,000 distinct CDR3 sequences, roughly 11% seen once. Sample: PBMCs or a T cell subset sorted from them (not recorded which). The receptors shown here come from a man between 18 and 35 years old who had mild COVID-19 (a few samples of this study predate the infection). Cell type and time point are not known.

This clonotype was detected only a few times. This chain connects TRBV7-2 to TRBJ1-6, with unresolved D. CDR1 and CDR2 (germline): SGHTA, FQGNSA. This CDR3 comprises 15 residues. Trimming cost V 5 bases and J 6 bases, with 14 bases left between them. For the CDR3, the DNA is TGTGCCAGCAGCCCCCTCGGCCCTATTAATTCACCCCTCCACTTT. Protein product: CASSPLGPINSPLHF. Variable domain in full (rest from reference TRBV7-2 and TRBJ1-6): GAGVSQSPSNKVTEKGKDVELRCDPISGHTALYWYRQSLGQGLEFLIYFQGNSAPDKSGLPSDRFSAERTGGSVSTLTIQRTQQEDSAVYLCASSPLGPINSPLHFGNGTRLTVT.

This clonotype was seen only a few times. The chain's CDR3 is CASSLVGGEGTPLHF. The CDR3 DNA reads as TGTGCCAGCAGCTTAGTCGGGGGAGAAGGGACACCCCTCCACTTT. The rearrangement links TRBV7-3 to TRBJ1-6; a weak D match, TRBD1 (5 bases). Trimming shortened V by 2 bases and J by 11 bases, and 16 bases separated the two germline ends. Germline V gene sequence: CDR1 SGHTA, CDR2 FQGTGA. The CDR3 contains 15 residues.

This clonotype qualifies as medium-sized. The chain carries TRBV6-5 and TRBJ1-6; D may be TRBD1 (5 bases). The CDR3 runs to 15 residues. Trimming stripped 5 bases from V and 10 bases from J, with 18 bases between. Germline-derived CDR1 and CDR2 are MNHEY and SVGAGI. The DNA for the CDR3 is TGTGCCAGCAGTCGCGGGGGGACGGGTGGATCACCCCTCCACTTT. It encodes CASSRGGTGGSPLHF.

The chain uses TRBV18 and TRBJ1-3; 7 bases are shared with TRBD1. Germline V gene lookup returns CDR1 KGHSH and CDR2 LQKENI. V lost 3 bases to trimming and J lost 8 bases; unmatched junction nucleotides: 7. This CDR3 has 14 amino acids. CDR3 coding DNA: TGTGCCAGCTCACCCACAGGGGAGGTGGACACCATATATTTT. Residues: CASSPTGEVDTIYF.

About this clonotype: One end of the junction varies from germline; a read error may be responsible. The chain carries TRBV7-2 and TRBJ1-1; 7 bases match TRBD1. Germline CDR1 and CDR2: SGHTA and FQGNSA. This CDR3 spans 13 amino acids. The CDR3 DNA follows: TGTGCCAGCAGACTCAGGGGGAACGCTGAAGCTTTCTTT. It is translated as CASRLRGNAEAFF.

This clonotype showed up many times. This chain uses TRBV6-4 with TRBJ2-3; 12 bases align to TRBD2. Trimming removed 6 bases from V and 4 bases from J; junction bases left unmatched: 14. Germline V gene sequence: CDR1 MRHNA, CDR2 SNTAGT. CDR3 length: 18 amino acids. The CDR3 is CASSRPSGGVPQSDTQYF. The CDR3 bases are TGTGCCAGCAGCCGTCCTAGCGGGGGGGTTCCCCAGTCAGATACGCAGTATTTT.

This chain uses TRBV10-3 with TRBJ2-7; D uncertain. The germline CDR1 and CDR2 sequences are ENHRY and SYGVKD. The germline V and J ends were trimmed by 6 bases and 1 base, with 16 bases remaining between them. The CDR3 loop spans 15 amino acids. CDR3 sequence reads: CAISREVSPSYEQYF. For the CDR3, the DNA is TGTGCCATCAGCCGAGAGGTCTCTCCTTCCTACGAGCAGTACTTC.

The gene calls are TRBV12-3 or TRBV12-4 and TRBJ2-7; the match to TRBD1 covers 10 bases. This CDR3 contains 13 residues. The junction had 6 bases not matched to a gene; V was cut back by 6 bases and J by 7 bases. The CDR3 is CASRRTGGKEQYV. DNA for the CDR3: TGTGCCAGCAGGCGGACAGGGGGGAAAGAGCAGTACGTC.

This chain connects TRBV4-2 to TRBJ2-5; 16 bases fit TRBD2. The CDR3 length is 16 residues. The germline V gene encodes CDR1 LGHNA and CDR2 YNFKEQ. Trimming at V came to 4 bases and at J to 3 bases, leaving 2 bases not matched to a gene. CDR3: CASSPGTSGGEETQYF. CDR3 nucleotide sequence: TGTGCCAGCAGCCCTGGGACTAGCGGGGGGGAAGAGACCCAGTACTTC.

The J gene is TRBJ2-7, the V gene TRBV2, with a possible D match to TRBD2 (6 bases). CDR1 SNHLY and CDR2 FYNNEI come from the germline V gene. This CDR3 contains 12 residues. V was cut by 4 bases and J by 7 bases, with 11 bases left in between. CDR3 in DNA: TGTGCCAGCAGTGTCGAGGCGGGGGAGCAGTACGTC. It codes for CASSVEAGEQYV.

This clonotype appeared a few times. The rearrangement joins TRBV2 to TRBJ1-1; D remains ambiguous. Trimming removed 6 bases at V and 1 base at J, with 12 bases between. This CDR3 spans 14 amino acids. Germline lookup yields CDR1 SNHLY and CDR2 FYNNEI. CDR3 in DNA: TGTGCCAGCAGCCCGTGGGTGTCGAACACTGAAGCTTTCTTT. Its protein product is CASSPWVSNTEAFF.

This chain links TRBV29-1 with TRBJ1-2, with 7 bases that match TRBD1. There are 15 residues in the CDR3. The germline V gene encodes CDR1 SQVTM and CDR2 ANQGSEA. With 4 bases clipped from V and 4 bases from J, the junction kept 12 bases outside the gene matches. In nucleotides, the CDR3 is TGCAGCGTTGGGGCAGGGGGTCGTGGTAGCTATGGCTACACCTTC. Its protein is CSVGAGGRGSYGYTF. The variable domain in full, completed from reference TRBV29-1 and TRBJ1-2, reads SAVISQKPSRDICQRGTSLTIQCQVDSQVTMMFWYRQQPGQSLTLIATANQGSEATYESGFVIDKFPISRPNLTFSTLTVSNMSPEDSSIYLCSVGAGGRGSYGYTFGSGTRLTVV.

This clonotype was found a few times. This chain connects TRBV3-1 to TRBJ1-5; D might be TRBD1 (5 bases). V was shortened by 0 bases and J by 6 bases, with 12 bases between the two germline ends. CDR1 and CDR2 from the germline V gene are LGHDT and YNNKEL (reference sequence). The CDR3 has 15 amino acids. In DNA, the CDR3 is TGTGCCAGCAGCCAAGACGCGGTTAGGGGTCAGCCCCAGCATTTT. This sequence encodes CASSQDAVRGQPQHF.

The CDR3 spells CASSPGILNSPLHF. Written as DNA, the CDR3 is TGCGCCAGCAGCCCCGGGATCCTCAATTCACCCCTCCACTTT. The rearrangement joins TRBV4-1 to TRBJ1-6; D call uncertain. The CDR3 is 14 amino acids. Germline V gene lookup returns CDR1 MGHRA and CDR2 YSYEKL. V was shortened by 4 bases and J by 7 bases, with 11 bases between the two germline ends.

The chain has TRBV6-5 and TRBJ2-7, with D possibly matching TRBD1 (6 bases). V lost 4 bases and J lost 3, with 13 bases in between. Germline values: CDR1 MNHEY, CDR2 SVGAGI. The CDR3 has 14 residues. CDR3 in DNA: TGTGCCAGCAGTTCTCACAGGGTTCTCTACGAGCAGTACTTC. It codes for CASSSHRVLYEQYF.

Many counts were recorded for this clonotype. The chain has TRBV2 and TRBJ1-2; D gene unclear. V gave up 7 bases and J gave up 5 bases, with 11 bases separating them. The CDR3 length is 12 residues. Germline V gives CDR1 SNHLY, CDR2 FYNNEI. The chain's CDR3 is CASKAVDYGYTF. CDR3 DNA: TGTGCCAGCAAGGCAGTTGATTATGGCTACACCTTC. Complete variable domain (other parts from reference TRBV2 and TRBJ1-2): EPEVTQTPSHQVTQMGQEVILRCVPISNHLYFYWYRQILGQKVEFLVSFYNNEISEKSEIFDDQFSVERPDGSNFTLKIRSTKLEDSAMYFCASKAVDYGYTFGSGTRLTVV.

The chain recombines TRBV9 with TRBJ2-3; 7 nucleotides line up with TRBD2. V shed 3 bases, J shed 8 bases, and the junction held 9 bases outside the gene matches. Germline V gene sequence: CDR1 SGDLS, CDR2 YYNGEE. The CDR3 length is 14 residues. The CDR3 DNA follows: TGTGCCAGCAGCGCCGGGACCTCGGGGGGTACGCAGTATTTT. Its translation is CASSAGTSGGTQYF.

V usage is TRBV9 and J usage is TRBJ2-3; 7 nucleotides agree with TRBD2. Germline V lookup: CDR1 SGDLS, CDR2 YYNGEE. This CDR3 is built from 15 residues. The trim removed 4 bases at V and 4 bases at J, leaving 9 bases unmatched. This chain's CDR3 is CASSLRSRGADTQYF. CDR3 DNA: TGTGCCAGCAGCCTTAGATCCCGGGGGGCAGATACGCAGTATTTT.

This clonotype showed up just a few times. The chain combines TRBV7-3 with TRBJ2-2, with a weak D call TRBD1 (5 bases). V was pared by 5 bases and J by 1 base, with 14 bases between. The CDR3 length is 16 residues. Germline CDR1 reads SGHTA; CDR2 reads FQGTGA. The CDR3 loop is CASSLNAQGNTGELFF. In DNA, the CDR3 is TGTGCCAGCAGCCTAAACGCCCAGGGGAACACCGGGGAGCTGTTTTTT.

The chain joins TRBV25-1 to TRBJ2-2; D remains ambiguous. Germline assignment: CDR1 MGHDK and CDR2 SYGVNS. There are 14 residues in the CDR3. V shed 0 bases and J shed 4 bases, with 6 bases lying between them. CDR3: CASSEYRGTGELFF. CDR3 DNA sequence: TGTGCCAGCAGTGAATATCGCGGCACCGGGGAGCTGTTTTTT.

This clonotype was seen a few times. The rearrangement links TRBV20-1 to TRBJ2-3; 7 bases match TRBD2. The CDR3 extends over 14 amino acids. CDR1 and CDR2 from the germline V gene are DFQATT and SNEGSKA (reference sequence). V shed 6 bases, J shed 1 base, and the junction held 7 bases outside the gene matches. CDR3 sequence: CSALSGARTDTQYF. The DNA for the CDR3 is TGCAGTGCGTTGAGCGGGGCCCGCACAGATACGCAGTATTTT.

V usage is TRBV7-3 and J usage is TRBJ2-2; D not certain. V was shortened by 5 bases and J by 2 bases, with 6 bases between the two germline ends. Germline V lookup: CDR1 SGHTA, CDR2 FQGTGA. The CDR3 contains 13 residues. The CDR3 spells CASSVTNTGELFF. CDR3 DNA: TGTGCCAGCAGCGTCACAAACACCGGGGAGCTGTTTTTT.

The chain carries TRBV7-2 and TRBJ1-2; 10 bases are shared with TRBD1. The CDR3 loop spans 15 amino acids. Trimming took 5 bases from V and 10 from J; bases not matched to a gene: 13. CDR1 is SGHTA and CDR2 is FQGNSA in the germline V gene. The CDR3 DNA reads as TGTGCCAGCAGCCTCGACAGGGGGCGCGGTCGCGTCTACACCTTC. It yields the protein CASSLDRGRGRVYTF.

The genes are TRBV20-1 and TRBJ1-5; D ambiguous. The length of the CDR3 is 15 residues. Germline CDR1 reads DFQATT; CDR2 reads SNEGSKA (reference sequence). Trimming stripped 1 base from V and 1 base from J, with 11 bases between. The CDR3 sequence: CSARGEPGSNQPQHF. CDR3 DNA: TGCAGTGCTAGAGGAGAACCAGGAAGCAATCAGCCCCAGCATTTT.

The gene calls are TRBV5-4 and TRBJ2-5; D ambiguous. The germline V gene has CDR1 SGHNT and CDR2 YYREEE (reference sequence). The CDR3 runs 13 residues. Trimming left V 0 bases short and J 0 bases short, with 3 bases between. The CDR3 region is CASSLVDQETQYF. The CDR3 coding sequence is TGTGCCAGCAGCTTGGTGGACCAAGAGACCCAGTACTTC.

The rearrangement uses TRBV9 and TRBJ2-3; D is ambiguous. Germline V gene lookup returns CDR1 SGDLS and CDR2 YYNGEE. V gave up 0 bases and J gave up 1 base, with 9 bases separating them. The CDR3 consists of 15 residues. The CDR3 sequence is CASSVGGAGTDTQYF. CDR3 nucleotides: TGTGCCAGCAGCGTAGGAGGTGCGGGCACAGATACGCAGTATTTT.

The CDR3 coding sequence is TGTGCCACCAGCAGATTGGTTGGAGACGAGCAGTACTTC. Protein sequence: CATSRLVGDEQYF. The chain has TRBV15 and TRBJ2-7; D uncertain. V dropped 2 bases and J dropped 5 bases, with 10 bases sitting between them. Germline loops: CDR1 LNHNV, CDR2 YYDKDF (reference sequence). The CDR3 consists of 13 residues.

This clonotype has a handful of counts. The V and J genes are TRBV3-1 and TRBJ1-4; D not resolved. This CDR3 comprises 15 residues. Trimming took 0 bases from V and 8 from J, leaving 13 bases between them. Germline assignment: CDR1 LGHDT and CDR2 YNNKEL (reference sequence). The CDR3 coding sequence is TGTGCCAGCAGCCAAGACGGTATGTTCCAGGAAAAACTGTTTTTT. It translates to CASSQDGMFQEKLFF.

This clonotype was observed a few times. The chain recombines TRBV20-1 with TRBJ1-5; D remains ambiguous. The length of the CDR3 is 13 residues. The V end was cut by 6 bases, the J end by 0 bases, with 9 bases between. CDR1 is DFQATT and CDR2 is SNEGSKA in the germline V gene (reference sequence). CDR3 loop: CSASGVSNQPQHF. CDR3 nucleotide sequence: TGCAGTGCGTCCGGGGTTAGCAATCAGCCCCAGCATTTT.

J is TRBJ2-3 and V is TRBV14; unclear D gene. Germline assignment: CDR1 SGHDN and CDR2 FVKESK. V dropped 3 bases and J dropped 1 base, with 17 bases sitting between them. The CDR3 totals 17 residues. CDR3 nucleotide sequence: TGTGCCAGCAGCCACCACCACTCAAGGCTCCGCACAGATACGCAGTATTTT. Its protein product is CASSHHHSRLRTDTQYF.

The rearrangement links TRBV7-3 to TRBJ1-2; 9 bases are shared with TRBD1. Germline lookup yields CDR1 SGHTA and CDR2 FQGTGA. The CDR3 has 13 residues. The J segment lost 8 bases and the V segment lost 5 bases, leaving 6 bases of the junction unmatched. The chain's CDR3 is CASSQGQGSGYTF. The CDR3 nucleotides are TGTGCCAGCAGCCAAGGACAGGGGAGCGGCTACACCTTC.

This clonotype was seen repeatedly, ten times or more. The genes are TRBV12-3 or TRBV12-4 and TRBJ2-7, with 8 positions matching TRBD1. The CDR3 spans 13 residues. Trimming cost V 5 bases and J 4 bases; bases outside gene matches: 4. CDR3 residues: CASSERDRYEQYF. The CDR3 DNA follows: TGTGCCAGCAGTGAAAGGGACAGGTACGAGCAGTACTTC.